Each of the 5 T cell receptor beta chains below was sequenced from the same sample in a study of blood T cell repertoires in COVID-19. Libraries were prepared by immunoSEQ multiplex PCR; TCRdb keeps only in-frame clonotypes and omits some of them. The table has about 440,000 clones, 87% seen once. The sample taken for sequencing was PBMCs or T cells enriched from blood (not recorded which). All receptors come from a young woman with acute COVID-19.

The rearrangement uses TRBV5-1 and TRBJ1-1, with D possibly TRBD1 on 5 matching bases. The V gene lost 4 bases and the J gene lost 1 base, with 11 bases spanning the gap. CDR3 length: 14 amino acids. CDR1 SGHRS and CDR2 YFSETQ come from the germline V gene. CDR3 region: CASSLQAANTEAFF. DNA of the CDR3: TGCGCCAGCAGCCTACAGGCTGCGAACACTGAAGCTTTCTTT.

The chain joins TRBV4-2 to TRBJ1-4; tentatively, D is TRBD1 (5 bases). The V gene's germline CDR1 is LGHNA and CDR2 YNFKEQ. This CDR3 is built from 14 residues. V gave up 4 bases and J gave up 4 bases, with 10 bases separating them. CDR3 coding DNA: TGTGCCAGCAGCCCCGCAGGGTTTAATGAAAAACTGTTTTTT. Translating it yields CASSPAGFNEKLFF.

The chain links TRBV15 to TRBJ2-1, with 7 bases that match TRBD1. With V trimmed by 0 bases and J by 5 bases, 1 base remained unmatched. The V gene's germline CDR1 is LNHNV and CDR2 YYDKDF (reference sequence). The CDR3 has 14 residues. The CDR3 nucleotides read TGTGCCACCAGCAGAGACCAGGGGGACAATGAGCAGTTCTTC. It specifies CATSRDQGDNEQFF.

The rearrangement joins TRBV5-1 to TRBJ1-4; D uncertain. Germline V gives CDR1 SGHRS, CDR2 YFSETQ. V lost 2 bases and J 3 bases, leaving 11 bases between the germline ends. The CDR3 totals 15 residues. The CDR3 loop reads CASSLFQQSNEKLFF. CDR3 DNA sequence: TGCGCCAGCAGCTTATTCCAACAGTCTAATGAAAAACTGTTTTTT.

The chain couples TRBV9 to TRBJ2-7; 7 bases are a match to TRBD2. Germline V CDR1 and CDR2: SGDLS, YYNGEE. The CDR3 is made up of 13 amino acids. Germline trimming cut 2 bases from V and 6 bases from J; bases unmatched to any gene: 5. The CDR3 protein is CASSVGLSIEQYF. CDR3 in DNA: TGTGCCAGCAGCGTGGGACTAAGTATCGAGCAGTACTTC.